The sequence of this T cell receptor (beta chain) was determined in a study of cytomegalovirus exposure and HLA in healthy donors. On the study more broadly: The study's early data release held about 85 million unique TCRs from HLA-typed donors. General study findings and limits: TCR beta sequences reportedly predicted the HLA-A and HLA-B alleles of most subjects accurately.

Comment on this clone: The antigen is undetermined.

Unrecorded immune exposures were likely, despite nominal health at sampling. Germline V CDR1 and CDR2: SGHNT, YENEEA. The CDR3 runs 13 residues. Trimming stripped 4 bases from V and 5 bases from J, with 8 bases between. In the PCR, 60 Vbeta and 13 Jbeta primers were used. The data were produced by immunoSEQ multiplex PCR, yet TCRdb's version contains in-frame clones alone and is incomplete. This table has about 140,000 clones, roughly four fifths appearing once. This rearrangement joins TRBV11-3 to TRBJ2-2, with a possible D match to TRBD1 (6 bases). The sample consisted of PBMCs. This sequence originates from a man aged 18 to 30 in good health and CMV-seropositive. CDR3 residues: CASSSRGTGELFF. In DNA, the CDR3 is TGTGCCAGCAGCTCAAGGGGGACCGGGGAGCTGTTTTTT.